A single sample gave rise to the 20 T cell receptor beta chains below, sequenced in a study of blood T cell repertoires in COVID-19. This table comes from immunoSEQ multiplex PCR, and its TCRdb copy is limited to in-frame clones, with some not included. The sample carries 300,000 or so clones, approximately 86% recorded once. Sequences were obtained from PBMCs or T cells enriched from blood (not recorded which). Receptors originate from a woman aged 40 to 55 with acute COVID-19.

CDR3 region: CSVEDRVHGYTF. In nucleotides, the CDR3 is TGCAGCGTTGAGGACAGGGTCCATGGCTACACCTTC. This chain connects TRBV29-1 to TRBJ1-2; 8 nucleotides match TRBD1. This CDR3 contains 12 residues. Looked up from germline, CDR1 is SQVTM and CDR2 is ANQGSEA. The junction had 3 bases not matched to a gene; V was cut back by 3 bases and J by 6 bases.

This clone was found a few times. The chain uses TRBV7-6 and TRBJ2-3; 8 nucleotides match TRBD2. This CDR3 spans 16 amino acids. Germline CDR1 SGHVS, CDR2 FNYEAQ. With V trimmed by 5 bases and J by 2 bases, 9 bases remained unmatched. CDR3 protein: CASSRGAGALTDTQYF. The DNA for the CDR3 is TGTGCCAGCAGCCGCGGAGCGGGGGCCCTCACAGATACGCAGTATTTT.

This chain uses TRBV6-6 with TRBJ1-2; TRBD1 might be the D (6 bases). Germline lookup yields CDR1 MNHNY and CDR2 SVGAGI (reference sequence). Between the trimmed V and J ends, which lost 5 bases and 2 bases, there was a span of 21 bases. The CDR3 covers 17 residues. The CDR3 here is CASSPRQESLSNYGYTF. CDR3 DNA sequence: TGTGCCAGCAGTCCTCGACAGGAGTCCCTGTCCAACTATGGCTACACCTTC.

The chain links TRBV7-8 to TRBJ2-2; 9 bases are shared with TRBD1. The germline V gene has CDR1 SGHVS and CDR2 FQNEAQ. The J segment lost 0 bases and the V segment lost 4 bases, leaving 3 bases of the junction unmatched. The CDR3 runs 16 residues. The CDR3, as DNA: TGTGCCAGCAGCTCCCGGACAGGGGCGAACACCGGGGAGCTGTTTTTT. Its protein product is CASSSRTGANTGELFF.

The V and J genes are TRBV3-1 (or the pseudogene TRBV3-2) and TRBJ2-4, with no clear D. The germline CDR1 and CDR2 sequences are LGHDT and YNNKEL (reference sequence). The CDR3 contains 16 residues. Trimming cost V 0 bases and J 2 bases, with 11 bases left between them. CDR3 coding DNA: TGTGCCAGCAGCCAAGATCCGGGTAGTACCAAAAACATTCAGTACTTC. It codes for CASSQDPGSTKNIQYF.

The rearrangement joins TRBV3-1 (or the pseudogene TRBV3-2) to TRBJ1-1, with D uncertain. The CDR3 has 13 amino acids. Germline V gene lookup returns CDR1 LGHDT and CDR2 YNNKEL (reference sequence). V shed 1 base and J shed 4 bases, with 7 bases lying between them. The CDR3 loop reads CASSQGLGTEAFF. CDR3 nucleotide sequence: TGTGCCAGCAGCCAAGGACTGGGCACTGAAGCTTTCTTT.

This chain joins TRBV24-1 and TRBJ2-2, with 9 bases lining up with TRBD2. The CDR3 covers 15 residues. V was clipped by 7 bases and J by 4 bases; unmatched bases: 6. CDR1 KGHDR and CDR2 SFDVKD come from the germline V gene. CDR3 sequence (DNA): TGTGCCACCAGCGACTGGCGGGGGGGCACCGGGGAGCTGTTTTTT. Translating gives CATSDWRGGTGELFF.

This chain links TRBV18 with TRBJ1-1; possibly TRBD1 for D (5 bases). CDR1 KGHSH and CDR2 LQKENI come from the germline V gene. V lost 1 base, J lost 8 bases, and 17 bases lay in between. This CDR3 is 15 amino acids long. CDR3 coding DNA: TGTGCCAGCTCACCACGGTATTTAGGGGAGGGAGAAGCTTTCTTT. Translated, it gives CASSPRYLGEGEAFF. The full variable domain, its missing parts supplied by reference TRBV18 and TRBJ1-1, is NAGVMQNPRHLVRRRGQEARLRCSPMKGHSHVYWYRQLPEEGLKFMVYLQKENIIDESGMPKERFSAEFPKEGPSILRIQQVVRGDSAAYFCASSPRYLGEGEAFFGQGTRLTVV.

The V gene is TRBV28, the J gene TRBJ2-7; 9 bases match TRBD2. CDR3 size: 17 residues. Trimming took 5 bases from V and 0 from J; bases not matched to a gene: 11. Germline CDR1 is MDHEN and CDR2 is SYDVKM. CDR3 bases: TGTGCCAGCAGTCTGGATCCGGGCGGGAGGGTCTCCTACGAGCAGTACTTC. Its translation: CASSLDPGGRVSYEQYF.

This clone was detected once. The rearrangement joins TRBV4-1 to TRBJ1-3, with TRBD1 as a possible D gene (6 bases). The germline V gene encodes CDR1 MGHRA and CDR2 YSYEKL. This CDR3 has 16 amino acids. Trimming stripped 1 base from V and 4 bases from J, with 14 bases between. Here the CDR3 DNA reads TGCGCCAGCAGCCAAGCGTTCCCCGGACAGGGAAACACCATATATTTT. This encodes CASSQAFPGQGNTIYF.

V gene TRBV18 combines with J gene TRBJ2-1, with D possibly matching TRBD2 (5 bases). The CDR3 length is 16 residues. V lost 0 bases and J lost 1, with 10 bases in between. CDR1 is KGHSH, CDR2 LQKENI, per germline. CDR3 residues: CASSPPRDLSYNEQFF. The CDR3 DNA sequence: TGTGCCAGCTCACCACCACGGGATTTATCCTACAATGAGCAGTTCTTC.

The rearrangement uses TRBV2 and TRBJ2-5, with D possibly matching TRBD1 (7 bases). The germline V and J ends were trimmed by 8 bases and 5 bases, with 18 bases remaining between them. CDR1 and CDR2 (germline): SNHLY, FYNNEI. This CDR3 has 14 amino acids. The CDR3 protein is CASLPRGAGETQYF. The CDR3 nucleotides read TGTGCCAGCCTCCCCAGGGGGGCAGGGGAGACCCAGTACTTC. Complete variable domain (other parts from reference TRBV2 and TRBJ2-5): EPEVTQTPSHQVTQMGQEVILRCVPISNHLYFYWYRQILGQKVEFLVSFYNNEISEKSEIFDDQFSVERPDGSNFTLKIRSTKLEDSAMYFCASLPRGAGETQYFGPGTRLLVL.

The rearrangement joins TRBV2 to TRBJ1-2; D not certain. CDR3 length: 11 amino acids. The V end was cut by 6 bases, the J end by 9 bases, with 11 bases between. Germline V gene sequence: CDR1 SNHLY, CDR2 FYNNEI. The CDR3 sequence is CASRAGPRYTF. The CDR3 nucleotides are TGTGCCAGCAGAGCAGGCCCTCGCTACACCTTC.

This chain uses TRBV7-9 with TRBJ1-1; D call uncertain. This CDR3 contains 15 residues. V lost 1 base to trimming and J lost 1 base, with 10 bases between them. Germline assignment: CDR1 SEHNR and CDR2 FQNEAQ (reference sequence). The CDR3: CASSLEAVANTEAFF. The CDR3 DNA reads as TGTGCCAGCAGCTTAGAGGCGGTGGCGAACACTGAAGCTTTCTTT.

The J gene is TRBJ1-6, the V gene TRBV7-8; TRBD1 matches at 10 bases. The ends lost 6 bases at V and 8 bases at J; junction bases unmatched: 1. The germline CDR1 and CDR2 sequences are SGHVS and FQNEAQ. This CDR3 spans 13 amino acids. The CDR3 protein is CASRGQGDSPLHF. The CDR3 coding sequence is TGTGCCAGCAGAGGACAGGGGGATTCACCCCTCCACTTT.

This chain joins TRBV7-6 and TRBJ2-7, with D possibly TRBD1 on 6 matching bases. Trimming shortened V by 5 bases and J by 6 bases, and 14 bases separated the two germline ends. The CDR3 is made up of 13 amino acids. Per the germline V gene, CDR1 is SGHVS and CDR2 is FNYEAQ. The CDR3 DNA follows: TGTGCCAGCAGCAGCATCACAGGGCTCGAGCAGTACTTC. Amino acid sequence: CASSSITGLEQYF.

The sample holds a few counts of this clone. Here the CDR3 DNA reads TGTGCCAGCGCCCGGGACAGGGAGAATGAAAAACTGTTTTTT. Encoded protein: CASARDRENEKLFF. The chain has TRBV11-3 and TRBJ1-4; 9 bases are a match to TRBD1. The V segment lost 8 bases and the J segment 5 bases; nucleotides outside the gene matches: 6. The CDR3 has 14 residues. Germline V CDR1 and CDR2: SGHNT, YENEEA.

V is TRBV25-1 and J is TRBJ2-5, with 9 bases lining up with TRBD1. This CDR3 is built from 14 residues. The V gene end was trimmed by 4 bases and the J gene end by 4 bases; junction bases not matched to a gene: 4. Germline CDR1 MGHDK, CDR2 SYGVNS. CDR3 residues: CASSAQGAGETQYF. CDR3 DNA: TGTGCCAGCAGTGCACAGGGGGCGGGAGAGACCCAGTACTTC.

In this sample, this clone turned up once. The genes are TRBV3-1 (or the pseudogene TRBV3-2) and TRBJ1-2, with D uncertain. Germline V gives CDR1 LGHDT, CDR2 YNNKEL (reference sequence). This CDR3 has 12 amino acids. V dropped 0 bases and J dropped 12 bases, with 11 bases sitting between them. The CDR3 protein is CASSQETTGNTF. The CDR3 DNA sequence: TGTGCCAGCAGCCAAGAAACGACCGGGAACACCTTC.

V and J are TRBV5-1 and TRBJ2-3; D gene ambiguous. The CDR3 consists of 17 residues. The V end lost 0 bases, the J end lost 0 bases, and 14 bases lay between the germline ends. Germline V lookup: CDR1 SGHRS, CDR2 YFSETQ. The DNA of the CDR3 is TGCGCCAGCAGCTTGGTAGTAGACACAACAAGCACAGATACGCAGTATTTT. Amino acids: CASSLVVDTTSTDTQYF.